Sequencing of this T cell receptor beta chain was carried out in a study of CD8 T cells in ankylosing spondylitis. Study observations and caveats: Existing reports had already noted some motif variants in reactive arthritis synovial fluid and blood. In peripheral blood, disease-linked CD8+ clones occurred at relatively low frequencies. Significant enrichment of disease-linked clones was reportedly seen in matched ankylosing spondylitis synovial fluid.

This clonotype was seen more than once but under ten times. What it binds is not known. By quantitative 5'-RACE with molecular barcodes, the TCR beta libraries were made. Each CDR3 protein is one row after TCRdb ran MiXCR on the 5' RACE reads. The sample records under 300,000 distinct CDR3 sequences, 15% to 20% being singletons. Trimming shortened V by 4 bases and J by 2 bases, and 12 bases separated the two germline ends. Germline V CDR1 and CDR2: LGHDT, YNNKEL (reference sequence). The CDR3 spans 15 residues. This TCR was sampled from a male donor with ankylosing spondylitis or in good health (not recorded which). The genes are TRBV3-1 and TRBJ2-1; TRBD1 is a possible D gene (6 bases). Sample: blood, either unsorted or a sorted T cell fraction (not recorded which). This chain's CDR3 is CASSPRTVPYNEQFF. CDR3 bases: TGTGCCAGCAGCCCGCGGACAGTACCCTACAATGAGCAGTTCTTC.